The source of this T cell receptor (beta chain) is a study of blood T cell repertoires in COVID-19. Study-wide background: Specimens from acute and convalescent COVID-19 originated in the United States, Italy and Spain.

Those enrolled in Seattle joined during active infection and were followed longitudinally afterward. CDR3 length: 17 amino acids. Trimming left V 3 bases short and J 9 bases short, with 25 bases between. Germline CDR1 is SGHRS and CDR2 is YFSETQ. The table came from immunoSEQ multiplex PCR; TCRdb's copy has only in-frame clones and leaves some out. The sample contains about 160,000 clones, 92% of which appear only once. The receptor was derived from a young man with COVID-19, enrolled during active disease. Material for sequencing was peripheral blood. V is TRBV5-1 and J is TRBJ2-1; maybe TRBD2 (6 bases). The CDR3 protein is CASSSGPTSRVTGEQFF. CDR3 DNA: TGCGCCAGCAGCTCCGGCCCGACTAGTCGAGTGACGGGTGAGCAGTTCTTC. The full variable domain, rest sourced from reference TRBV5-1 and TRBJ2-1, is KAGVTQTPRYLIKTRGQQVTLSCSPISGHRSVSWYQQTPGQGLQFLFEYFSETQRNKGNFPGRFSGRQFSNSRSEMNVSTLELGDSALYLCASSSGPTSRVTGEQFFGPGTRLTVL.